The source of this TCR beta chain is a study of cytomegalovirus exposure and HLA in healthy donors. Study-level points and caveats: Most CMV-associated TCR beta chains appeared HLA-restricted in a later analysis. It was shown in a later analysis that HLA-associated TCR beta chains were more clonally expanded than other, equally common chains.

Researchers ran the PCR with 60 Vbeta and 13 Jbeta primers. Measured with immunoSEQ multiplex PCR; TCRdb has only the in-frame clones, and not every one. The sample has tens of thousands of clones; more than 70% are singletons. In regard to this clone: Its specificity is unknown.

Germline CDR1 and CDR2: KGHSH and LQKENI. CDR3 length equals 14 residues. All the people who gave samples were healthy bone marrow donors. The chain links TRBV18 to TRBJ2-5; D ambiguous. The tail of the sequence fits TRBJ2-7 better, so the J call may be wrong. Source material: PBMCs. The receptor was derived from a male donor in good health and CMV-seronegative. CDR3 DNA: TGTGCCAGCTCCCCCACCCAGGATACCTACGAGCAGTACTTC. This encodes CASSPTQDTYEQYF.